This T cell receptor beta chain originates from a study of blood T cell repertoires in COVID-19. There are 18 residues in the CDR3. With 4 bases clipped from V and 3 bases from J, the junction kept 16 bases outside the gene matches. Germline-derived CDR1 and CDR2 are LGHDT and YNNKEL (reference sequence). Produced via immunoSEQ multiplex PCR; TCRdb's table is partial and in-frame only. This table has 200,000 or so clones, roughly 80% appearing once. Self-reported history from a screening survey and questionnaire set each donor's cohort. Recovery meant two consecutive negative NP/OP PCR tests, professional clearance, or resolved symptoms.

This TCR derives from a man aged 35 to 55 who had recovered from COVID-19. Material: PBMCs or T cells enriched from blood (not recorded which). The chain employs TRBV3-1 (or the pseudogene TRBV3-2) and TRBJ1-2; 8 bases match TRBD1. This chain's CDR3 is CASSRFSPGTGSDYGYTF. The CDR3 DNA follows: TGTGCCAGCAGCCGGTTCAGTCCCGGGACAGGATCGGACTATGGCTACACCTTC.